The subject of this entry is one T cell receptor beta chain. The source of the sample is a study of beta chain features in type 1 diabetes. Reverse transcribing all isolated RNA meant expressed TCRB transcripts were sequenced. Only in-frame clones appear in the TCRdb table, and some are missing; sequencing was by immunoSEQ multiplex PCR. Among 130,000 or so clones, less than 10% were seen once, and the ten largest hold around 0.65%. Germline-derived CDR1 and CDR2 are SGHTA and FQGNSA. This CDR3 comprises 13 residues. V lost 3 bases to trimming and J lost 6 bases, with 11 bases between them. This TCR derives from a woman aged 40 to 50 in good health. Input material: central memory CD4+ T cells from blood. V and J are TRBV7-2 and TRBJ1-1; possible D gene TRBD1, 5 bases. CDR3 nucleotide sequence: TGTGCCAGCAGCTTTCAGGGTTTAGCTGAAGCTTTCTTT. It codes for CASSFQGLAEAFF.